This T cell receptor beta chain originates from a study of OX40 agonist ivuxolimab in advanced cancers. Sequenced by immunoSEQ multiplex PCR; TCRdb stores in-frame clones only, minus some. The sample carries 20,000 to 30,000 clones, less than 90% recorded once. Germline V gives CDR1 MGHRA, CDR2 YSYEKL. The CDR3 consists of 13 residues. Trimming took 1 base from V and 5 from J, leaving 8 bases between them. The sequencing here drew on CD4+ or CD8+ T cells sorted from blood, taken in a trial of the OX40 agonist ivuxolimab. The sequence came from an adult with an advanced solid tumor such as melanoma, head and neck, liver or kidney cancer. The V gene is TRBV4-1, the J gene TRBJ1-1; D gene unclear. CDR3 bases: TGCGCCAGCAGCCAAGTTGTAACTACTGAAGCTTTCTTT. Its translation: CASSQVVTTEAFF.